The 7 T cell receptor beta chains below were found in one sample sequenced in a study of PD-1 blockade in mismatch repair-deficient tumors (dated by TCRdb to the late 2010s). Library preparation was by the immunoSEQ multiplex PCR assay. The source is immuneACCESS, and TCRdb retained only in-frame sequences with V and J called. Part of the clones is not carried over; for the studies checked, unresolved V genes explain less than half of this, and the remainder is unexplained. The sample data list some 130,000 clones, and about 88% of these were observed just once. The ten largest account for 12% of the sample. Sequencing was performed on peripheral blood, taken approximately 73 weeks after starting pembrolizumab. Receptors were obtained from an adult with mismatch repair-deficient cancer.

The rearrangement joins TRBV27 to TRBJ2-2; no reliable D call. Germline loops: CDR1 MNHEY, CDR2 SMNVEV (reference sequence). The CDR3 loop spans 13 amino acids. V lost 2 bases, J lost 4 bases, and 5 bases lay in between. CDR3 protein: CASSLVFTGELFF. The DNA for the CDR3 is TGTGCCAGCAGTTTAGTGTTCACCGGGGAGCTGTTTTTT.

The chain uses TRBV19 and TRBJ2-1; perhaps TRBD1 as D (5 bases). Germline V gene sequence: CDR1 LNHDA, CDR2 SQIVND (reference sequence). This CDR3 region has 11 residues. The CDR3: CAAGLYNEQFF. The CDR3 bases are TGTGCGGCAGGGTTGTACAATGAGCAGTTCTTC.

The chain couples TRBV4-1 to TRBJ2-7; the match to TRBD2 covers 7 bases. The V and J ends lost 4 bases and 4 bases, in that order; junction bases with no gene match: 4. CDR3 size: 13 residues. The germline V gene encodes CDR1 MGHRA and CDR2 YSYEKL. CDR3 DNA: TGCGCCAGCAGCCGGGGAGGGTCTTACGAGCAGTACTTC. It translates to CASSRGGSYEQYF.

This rearrangement joins TRBV13 to TRBJ2-3; 10 nucleotides align to TRBD2. V dropped 1 base and J dropped 6; count of bases not matched to a gene: 4. Germline V gene sequence: CDR1 PRHDT, CDR2 FYEKMQ (reference sequence). The CDR3 is made up of 15 amino acids. The CDR3 DNA is TGTGCCAGCAGCTTAGCTAGCGGGAGAGGGGATACGCAGTATTTT. Encoded protein: CASSLASGRGDTQYF.

V gene TRBV19 combines with J gene TRBJ2-7; 13 bases agree with TRBD2. The CDR3 totals 14 residues. With 4 bases clipped from V and 4 bases from J, the junction kept 1 base outside the gene matches. Germline-derived CDR1 and CDR2 are LNHDA and SQIVND (reference sequence). The CDR3 is CASSTGLAGYEQYF. CDR3 coding DNA: TGTGCCAGTAGTACGGGACTAGCGGGATACGAGCAGTACTTC.

V gene TRBV7-9 combines with J gene TRBJ2-7; D uncertain. Trimming left V 6 bases short and J 4 bases short, with 13 bases between. The CDR3 covers 13 residues. Germline CDR1 and CDR2: SEHNR and FQNEAQ (reference sequence). CDR3 sequence (DNA): TGTGCCAGCAGTCCCGGCGGCTTTTACGAGCAGTACTTC. It is translated as CASSPGGFYEQYF.

This chain uses TRBV2 with TRBJ1-4; 7 bases are shared with TRBD1. The CDR3 is 13 amino acids. Trimming took 11 bases from V and 6 from J; bases not matched to a gene: 9. Germline values: CDR1 SNHLY, CDR2 FYNNEI. CDR3 DNA: TGTGCCGTACAAGGGGGCGAGGATGAAAAACTGTTTTTT. Translated: CAVQGGEDEKLFF. Using reference TRBV2 and TRBJ1-4 for the parts outside the CDR3, the full variable domain is EPEVTQTPSHQVTQMGQEVILRCVPISNHLYFYWYRQILGQKVEFLVSFYNNEISEKSEIFDDQFSVERPDGSNFTLKIRSTKLEDSAMYFCAVQGGEDEKLFFGSGTQLSVL.